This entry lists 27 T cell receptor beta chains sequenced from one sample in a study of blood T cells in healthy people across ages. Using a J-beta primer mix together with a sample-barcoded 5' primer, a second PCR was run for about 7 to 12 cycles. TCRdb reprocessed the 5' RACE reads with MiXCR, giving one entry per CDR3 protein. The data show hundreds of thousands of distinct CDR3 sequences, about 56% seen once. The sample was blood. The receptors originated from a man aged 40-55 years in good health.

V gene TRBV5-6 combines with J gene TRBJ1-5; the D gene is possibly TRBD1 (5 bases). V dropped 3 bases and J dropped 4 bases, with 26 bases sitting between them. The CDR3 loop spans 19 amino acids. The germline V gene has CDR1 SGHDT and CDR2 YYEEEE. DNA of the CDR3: TGTGCCAGCAGCTCTCGTCCAGGTCCGGGGCATAGAATTAATCAGCCCCAGCATTTT. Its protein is CASSSRPGPGHRINQPQHF.

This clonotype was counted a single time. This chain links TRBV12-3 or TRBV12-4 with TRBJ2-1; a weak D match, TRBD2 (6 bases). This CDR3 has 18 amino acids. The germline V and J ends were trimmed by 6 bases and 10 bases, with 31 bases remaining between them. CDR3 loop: CASRPPSQPGTGGDEQFF. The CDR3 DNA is TGTGCCAGCAGACCCCCCAGTCAGCCGGGAACCGGAGGGGACGAGCAGTTCTTC.

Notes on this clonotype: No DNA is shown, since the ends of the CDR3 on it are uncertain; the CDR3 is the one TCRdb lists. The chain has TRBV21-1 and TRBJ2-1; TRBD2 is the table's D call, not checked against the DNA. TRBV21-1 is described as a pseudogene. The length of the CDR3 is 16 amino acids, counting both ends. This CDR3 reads CASSKGAFGVGNEQFF.

CDR3 DNA: TGTGCCACCAGTGACCCGGGACGTCCCTACAATGAGCAGTTCTTC. Translating gives CATSDPGRPYNEQFF. The genes are TRBV24-1 and TRBJ2-1; D is possibly TRBD1 or TRBD2 (5 bases each). Germline V gene lookup returns CDR1 KGHDR and CDR2 SFDVKD. The CDR3 runs to 15 residues. V lost 4 bases and J lost 2, with 11 bases in between.

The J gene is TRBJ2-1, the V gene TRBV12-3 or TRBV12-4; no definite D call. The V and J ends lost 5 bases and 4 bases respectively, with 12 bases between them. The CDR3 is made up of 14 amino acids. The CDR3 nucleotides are TGTGCCAGCAGTGGTGGGTCGAGATACAATGAGCAGTTCTTC. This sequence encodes CASSGGSRYNEQFF.

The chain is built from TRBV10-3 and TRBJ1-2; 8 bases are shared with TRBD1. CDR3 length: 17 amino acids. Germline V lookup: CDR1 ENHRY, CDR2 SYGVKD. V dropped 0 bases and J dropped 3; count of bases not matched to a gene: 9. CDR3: CAISESGTGGGYYGYTF. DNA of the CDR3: TGTGCCATCAGTGAGTCAGGGACAGGCGGAGGTTACTATGGCTACACCTTC.

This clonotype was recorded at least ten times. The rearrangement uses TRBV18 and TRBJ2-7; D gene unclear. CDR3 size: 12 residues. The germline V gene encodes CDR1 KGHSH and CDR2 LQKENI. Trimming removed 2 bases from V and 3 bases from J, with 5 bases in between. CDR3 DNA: TGTGCCAGCTCACCAGAAGGCTACGAGCAGTACTTC. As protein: CASSPEGYEQYF.

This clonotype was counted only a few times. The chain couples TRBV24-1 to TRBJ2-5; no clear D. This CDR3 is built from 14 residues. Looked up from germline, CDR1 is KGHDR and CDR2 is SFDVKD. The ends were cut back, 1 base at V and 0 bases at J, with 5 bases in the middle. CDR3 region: CATSDLTDQETQYF. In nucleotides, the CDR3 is TGTGCCACCAGTGATTTAACAGACCAAGAGACCCAGTACTTC.

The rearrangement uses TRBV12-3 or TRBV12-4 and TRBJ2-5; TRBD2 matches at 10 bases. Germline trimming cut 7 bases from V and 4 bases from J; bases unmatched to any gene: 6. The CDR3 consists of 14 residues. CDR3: CASTERLAGETQYF. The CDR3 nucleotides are TGTGCCAGCACCGAGAGACTAGCGGGAGAGACCCAGTACTTC.

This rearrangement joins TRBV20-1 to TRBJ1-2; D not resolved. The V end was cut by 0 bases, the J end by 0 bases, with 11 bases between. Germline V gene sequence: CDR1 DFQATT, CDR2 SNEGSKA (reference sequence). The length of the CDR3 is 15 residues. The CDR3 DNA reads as TGCAGTGCTAGAGATCCCGACGGGACTAACTATGGCTACACCTTC. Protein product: CSARDPDGTNYGYTF.

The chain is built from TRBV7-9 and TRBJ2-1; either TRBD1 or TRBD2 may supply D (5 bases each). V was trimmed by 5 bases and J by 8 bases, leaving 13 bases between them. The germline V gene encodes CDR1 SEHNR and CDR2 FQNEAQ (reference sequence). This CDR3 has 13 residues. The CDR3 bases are TGTGCCAGCAGCCCCGGGGCCAACGATGAGCAGTTCTTC. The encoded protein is CASSPGANDEQFF.

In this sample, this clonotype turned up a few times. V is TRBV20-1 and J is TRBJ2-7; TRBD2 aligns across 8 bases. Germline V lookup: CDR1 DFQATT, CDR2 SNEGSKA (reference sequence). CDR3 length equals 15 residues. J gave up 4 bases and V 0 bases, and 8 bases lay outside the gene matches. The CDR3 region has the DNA TGCAGTGCTAGAGATCGGGGGGGGCATGGGTACGAGCAGTACTTC. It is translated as CSARDRGGHGYEQYF.

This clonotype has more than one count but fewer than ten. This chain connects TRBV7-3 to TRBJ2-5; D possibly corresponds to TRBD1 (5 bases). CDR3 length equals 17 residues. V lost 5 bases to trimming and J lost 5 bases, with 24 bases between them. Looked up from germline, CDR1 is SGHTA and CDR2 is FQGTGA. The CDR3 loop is CASSLGERTKGAETQYF. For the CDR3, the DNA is TGTGCCAGCAGCCTAGGGGAACGGACAAAGGGCGCGGAGACCCAGTACTTC.

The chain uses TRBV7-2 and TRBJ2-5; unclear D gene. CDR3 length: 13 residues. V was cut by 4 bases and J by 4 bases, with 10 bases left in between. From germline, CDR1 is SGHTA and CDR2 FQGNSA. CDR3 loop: CASSWGQPETQYF. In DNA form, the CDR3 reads TGTGCCAGCAGCTGGGGTCAGCCAGAGACCCAGTACTTC.

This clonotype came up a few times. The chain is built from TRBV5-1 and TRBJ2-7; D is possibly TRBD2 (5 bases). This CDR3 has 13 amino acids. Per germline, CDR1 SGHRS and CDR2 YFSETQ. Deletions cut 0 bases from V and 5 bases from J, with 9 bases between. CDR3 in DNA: TGCGCCAGCAGCTTGGAGGGAGTAGACGAGCAGTACTTC. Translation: CASSLEGVDEQYF.

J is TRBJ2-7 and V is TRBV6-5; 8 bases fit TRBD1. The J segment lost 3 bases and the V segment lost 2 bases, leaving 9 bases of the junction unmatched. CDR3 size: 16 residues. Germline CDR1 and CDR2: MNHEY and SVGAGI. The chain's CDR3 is CASSYALTGAGYEQYF. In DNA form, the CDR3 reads TGTGCCAGCAGTTACGCTTTGACAGGGGCGGGCTACGAGCAGTACTTC.

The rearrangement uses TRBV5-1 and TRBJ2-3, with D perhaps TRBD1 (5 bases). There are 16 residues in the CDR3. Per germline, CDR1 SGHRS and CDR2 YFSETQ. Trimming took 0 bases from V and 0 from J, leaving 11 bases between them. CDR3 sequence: CASSLEGVVSTDTQYF. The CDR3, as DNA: TGCGCCAGCAGCTTGGAAGGGGTTGTTAGCACAGATACGCAGTATTTT.

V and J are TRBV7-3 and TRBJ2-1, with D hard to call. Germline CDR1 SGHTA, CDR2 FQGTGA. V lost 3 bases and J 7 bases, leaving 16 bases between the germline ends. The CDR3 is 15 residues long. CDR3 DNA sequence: TGTGCCAGCAGCTTCGGTCGTGTAGGGTTGAATGAGCAGTTCTTC. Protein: CASSFGRVGLNEQFF.

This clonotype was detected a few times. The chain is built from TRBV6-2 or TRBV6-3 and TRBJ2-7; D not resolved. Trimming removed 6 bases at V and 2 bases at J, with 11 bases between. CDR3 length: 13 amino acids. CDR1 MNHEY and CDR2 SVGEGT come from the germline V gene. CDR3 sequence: CASRSTATYEQYF. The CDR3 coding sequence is TGTGCCAGCAGGTCGACGGCGACCTACGAGCAGTACTTC.

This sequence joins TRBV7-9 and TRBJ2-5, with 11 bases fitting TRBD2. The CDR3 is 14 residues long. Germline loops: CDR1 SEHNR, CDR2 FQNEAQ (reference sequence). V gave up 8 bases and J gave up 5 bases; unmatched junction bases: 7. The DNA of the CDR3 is TGTGCCAGCGGTCTAGCGGGGGGTACGGAGACCCAGTACTTC. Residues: CASGLAGGTETQYF.

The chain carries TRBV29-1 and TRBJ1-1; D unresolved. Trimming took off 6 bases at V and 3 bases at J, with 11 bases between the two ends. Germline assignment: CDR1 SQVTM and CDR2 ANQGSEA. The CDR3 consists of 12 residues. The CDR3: CSVGVLDTEAFF. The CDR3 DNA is TGCAGCGTAGGTGTTTTGGACACTGAAGCTTTCTTT.

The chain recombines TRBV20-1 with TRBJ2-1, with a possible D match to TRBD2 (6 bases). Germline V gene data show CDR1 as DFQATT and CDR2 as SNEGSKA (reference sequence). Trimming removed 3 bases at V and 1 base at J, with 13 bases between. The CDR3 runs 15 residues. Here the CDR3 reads CSASSAGLSYNEQFF. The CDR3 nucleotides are TGCAGTGCTAGTTCGGCGGGATTATCCTACAATGAGCAGTTCTTC.

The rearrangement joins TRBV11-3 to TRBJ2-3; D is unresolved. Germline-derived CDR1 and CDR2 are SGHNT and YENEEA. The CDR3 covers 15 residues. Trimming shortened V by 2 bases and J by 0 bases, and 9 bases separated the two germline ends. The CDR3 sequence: CASSLRLPSTDTQYF. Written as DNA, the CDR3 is TGTGCCAGCAGCTTAAGGCTTCCGAGCACAGATACGCAGTATTTT.

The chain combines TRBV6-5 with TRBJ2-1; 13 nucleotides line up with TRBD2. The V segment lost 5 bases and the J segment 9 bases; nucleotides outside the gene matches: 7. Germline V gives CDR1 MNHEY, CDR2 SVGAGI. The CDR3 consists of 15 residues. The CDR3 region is CASSKTSGGAREQFF. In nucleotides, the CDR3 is TGTGCCAGCAGTAAAACTAGCGGGGGGGCACGTGAGCAGTTCTTC.

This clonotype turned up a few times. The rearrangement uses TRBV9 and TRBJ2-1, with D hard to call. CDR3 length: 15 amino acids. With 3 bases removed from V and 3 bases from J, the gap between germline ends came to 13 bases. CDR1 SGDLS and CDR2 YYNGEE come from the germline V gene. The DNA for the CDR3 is TGTGCCAGCAGCGGCAATATTGCCCTCTACAATGAGCAGTTCTTC. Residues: CASSGNIALYNEQFF.

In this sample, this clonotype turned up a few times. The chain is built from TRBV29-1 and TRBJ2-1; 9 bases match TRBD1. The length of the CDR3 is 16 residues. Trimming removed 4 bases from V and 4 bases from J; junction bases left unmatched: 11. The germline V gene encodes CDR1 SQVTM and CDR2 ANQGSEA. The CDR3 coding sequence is TGCAGCGTTGGGTTATCCGGGACAGGGTTTTACAATGAGCAGTTCTTC. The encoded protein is CSVGLSGTGFYNEQFF.

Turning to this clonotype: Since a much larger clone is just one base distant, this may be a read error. CDR3 amino acids: CASSIGGETQYF. The CDR3 DNA is TGTGCCAGCAGCATCGGGGGAGAGACCCAGTACTTC. The chain links TRBV6-2 or TRBV6-3 to TRBJ2-5, with D possibly matching TRBD2 (6 bases). This CDR3 comprises 12 residues. V was pared by 6 bases and J by 4 bases, with 9 bases between. Germline V gene data show CDR1 as MNHEY and CDR2 as SVGEGT.